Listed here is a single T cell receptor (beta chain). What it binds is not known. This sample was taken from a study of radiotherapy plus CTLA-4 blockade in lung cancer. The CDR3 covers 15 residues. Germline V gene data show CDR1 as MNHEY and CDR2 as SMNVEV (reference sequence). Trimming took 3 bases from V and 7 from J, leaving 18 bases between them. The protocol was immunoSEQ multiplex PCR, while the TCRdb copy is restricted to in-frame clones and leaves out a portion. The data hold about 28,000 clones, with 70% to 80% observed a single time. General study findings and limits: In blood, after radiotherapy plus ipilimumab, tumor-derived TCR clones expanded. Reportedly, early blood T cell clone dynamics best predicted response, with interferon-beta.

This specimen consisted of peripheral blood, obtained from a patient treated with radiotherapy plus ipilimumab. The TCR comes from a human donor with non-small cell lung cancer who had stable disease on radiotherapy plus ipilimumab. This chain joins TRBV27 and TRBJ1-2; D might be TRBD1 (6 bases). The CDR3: CASSFGLRGSTGYTF. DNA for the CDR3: TGTGCCAGCAGTTTTGGACTCAGGGGCTCCACTGGCTACACCTTC.